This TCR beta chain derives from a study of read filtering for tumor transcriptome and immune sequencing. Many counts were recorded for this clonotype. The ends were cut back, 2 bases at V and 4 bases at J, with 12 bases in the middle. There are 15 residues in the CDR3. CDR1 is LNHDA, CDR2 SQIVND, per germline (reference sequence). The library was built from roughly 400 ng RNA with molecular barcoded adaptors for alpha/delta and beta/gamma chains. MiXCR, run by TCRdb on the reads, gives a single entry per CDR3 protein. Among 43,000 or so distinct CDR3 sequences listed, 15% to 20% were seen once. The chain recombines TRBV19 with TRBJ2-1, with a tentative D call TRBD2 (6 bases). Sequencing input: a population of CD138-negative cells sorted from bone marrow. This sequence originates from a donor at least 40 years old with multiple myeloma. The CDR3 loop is CASSIRLGDYNEQFF. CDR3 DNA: TGTGCCAGTAGTATAAGACTAGGAGATTACAATGAGCAGTTCTTC.